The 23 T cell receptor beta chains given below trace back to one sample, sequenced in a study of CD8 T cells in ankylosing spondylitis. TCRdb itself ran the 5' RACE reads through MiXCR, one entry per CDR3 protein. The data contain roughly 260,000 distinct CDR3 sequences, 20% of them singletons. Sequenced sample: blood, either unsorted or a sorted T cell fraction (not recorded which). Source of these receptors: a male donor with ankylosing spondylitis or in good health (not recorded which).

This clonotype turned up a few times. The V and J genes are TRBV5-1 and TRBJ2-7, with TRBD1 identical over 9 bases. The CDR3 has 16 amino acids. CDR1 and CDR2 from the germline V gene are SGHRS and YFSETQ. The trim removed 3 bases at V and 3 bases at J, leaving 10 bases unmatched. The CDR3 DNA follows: TGCGCCAGCAGCTGCAGGGGACAGGGTCTCTGCTACGAGCAGTACGTC. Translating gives CASSCRGQGLCYEQYV.

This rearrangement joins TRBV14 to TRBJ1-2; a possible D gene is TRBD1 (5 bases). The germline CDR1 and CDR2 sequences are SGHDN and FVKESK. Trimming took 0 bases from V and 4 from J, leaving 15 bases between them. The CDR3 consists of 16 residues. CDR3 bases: TGTGCCAGCAGCCAAGATGATGGCAGGGTGGGCTATGGCTACACCTTC. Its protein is CASSQDDGRVGYGYTF. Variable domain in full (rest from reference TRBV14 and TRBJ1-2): EAGVTQFPSHSVIEKGQTVTLRCDPISGHDNLYWYRRVMGKEIKFLLHFVKESKQDESGMPNNRFLAERTGGTYSTLKVQPAELEDSGVYFCASSQDDGRVGYGYTFGSGTRLTVV.

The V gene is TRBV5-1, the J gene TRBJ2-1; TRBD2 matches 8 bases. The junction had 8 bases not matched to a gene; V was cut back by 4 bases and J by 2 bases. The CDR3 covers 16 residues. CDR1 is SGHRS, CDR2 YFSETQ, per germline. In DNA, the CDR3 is TGCGCCAGCAGCAGGGGAGCGGGAGTCACCTACAATGAGCAGTTCTTC. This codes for CASSRGAGVTYNEQFF.

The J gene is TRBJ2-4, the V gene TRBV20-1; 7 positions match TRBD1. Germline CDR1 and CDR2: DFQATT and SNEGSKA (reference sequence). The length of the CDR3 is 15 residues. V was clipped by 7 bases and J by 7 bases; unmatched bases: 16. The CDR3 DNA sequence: TGCAGTGGCGAGAAGGGGGCGAAGTCACATAACATTCAGTACTTC. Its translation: CSGEKGAKSHNIQYF.

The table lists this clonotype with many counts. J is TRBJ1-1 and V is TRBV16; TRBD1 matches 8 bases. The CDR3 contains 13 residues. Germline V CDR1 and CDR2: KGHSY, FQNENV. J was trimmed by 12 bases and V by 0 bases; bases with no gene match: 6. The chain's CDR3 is CASSQSGQGSTFF. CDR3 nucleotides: TGTGCCAGCAGCCAATCAGGACAGGGATCAACTTTCTTT.

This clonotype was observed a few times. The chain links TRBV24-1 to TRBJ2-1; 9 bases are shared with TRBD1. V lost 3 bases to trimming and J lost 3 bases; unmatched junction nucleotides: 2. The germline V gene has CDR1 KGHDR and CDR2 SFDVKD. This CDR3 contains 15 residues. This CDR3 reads CATSDGDRVYNEQFF. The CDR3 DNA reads TGTGCCACCAGTGATGGGGACAGGGTCTACAATGAGCAGTTCTTC.

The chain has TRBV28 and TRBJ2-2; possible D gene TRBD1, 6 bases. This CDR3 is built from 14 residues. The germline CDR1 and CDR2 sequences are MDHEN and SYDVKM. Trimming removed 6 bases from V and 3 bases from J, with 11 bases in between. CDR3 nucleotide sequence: TGTGCCAGCAGCTCTACAGGGTACACCGGGGAGCTGTTTTTT. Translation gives CASSSTGYTGELFF. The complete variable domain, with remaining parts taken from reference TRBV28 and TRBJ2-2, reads DVKVTQSSRYLVKRTGEKVFLECVQDMDHENMFWYRQDPGLGLRLIYFSYDVKMKEKGDIPEGYSVSREKKERFSLILESASTNQTSMYLCASSSTGYTGELFFGEGSRLTVL.

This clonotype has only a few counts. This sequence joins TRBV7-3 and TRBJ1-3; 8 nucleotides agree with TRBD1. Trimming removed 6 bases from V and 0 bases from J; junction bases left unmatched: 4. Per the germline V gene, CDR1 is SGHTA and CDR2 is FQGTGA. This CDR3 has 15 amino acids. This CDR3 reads CASRADRDSGNTIYF. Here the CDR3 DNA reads TGTGCCAGCAGAGCGGACAGGGACTCTGGAAACACCATATATTTT.

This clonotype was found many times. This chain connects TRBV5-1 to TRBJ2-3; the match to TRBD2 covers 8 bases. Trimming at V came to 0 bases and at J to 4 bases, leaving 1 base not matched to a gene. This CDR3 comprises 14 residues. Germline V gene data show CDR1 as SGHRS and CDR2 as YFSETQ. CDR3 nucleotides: TGCGCCAGCAGCTTGGGGACTAGCCCAGATACGCAGTATTTT. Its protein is CASSLGTSPDTQYF.

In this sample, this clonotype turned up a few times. CDR3: CASSFQEGYTF. CDR3 DNA: TGTGCCAGCAGCTTTCAGGAGGGCTACACCTTC. V usage is TRBV9 and J usage is TRBJ1-2; D call uncertain. The CDR3 has 11 amino acids. The germline V gene has CDR1 SGDLS and CDR2 YYNGEE. The germline V and J ends were trimmed by 4 bases and 8 bases, with 9 bases remaining between them.

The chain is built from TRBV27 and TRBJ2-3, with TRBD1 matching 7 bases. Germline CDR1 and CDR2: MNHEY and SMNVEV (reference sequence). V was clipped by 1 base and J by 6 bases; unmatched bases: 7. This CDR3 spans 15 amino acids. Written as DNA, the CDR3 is TGTGCCAGCAGTTTATTCGGACAGGTGGATGATACGCAGTATTTT. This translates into CASSLFGQVDDTQYF.

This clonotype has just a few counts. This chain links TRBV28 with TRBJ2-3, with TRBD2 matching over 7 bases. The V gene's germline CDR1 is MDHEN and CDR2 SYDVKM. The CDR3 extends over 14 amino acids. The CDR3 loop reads CGSGGGTITDTQYF. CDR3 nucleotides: TGTGGCAGTGGGGGGGGGACGATCACAGATACGCAGTATTTT.

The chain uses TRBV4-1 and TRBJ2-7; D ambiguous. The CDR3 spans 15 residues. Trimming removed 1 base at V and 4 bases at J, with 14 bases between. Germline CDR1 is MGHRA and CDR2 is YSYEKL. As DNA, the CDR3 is TGCGCCAGCAGCCAAGCGATTTCGGACGGATACGAGCAGTACGTC. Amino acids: CASSQAISDGYEQYV.

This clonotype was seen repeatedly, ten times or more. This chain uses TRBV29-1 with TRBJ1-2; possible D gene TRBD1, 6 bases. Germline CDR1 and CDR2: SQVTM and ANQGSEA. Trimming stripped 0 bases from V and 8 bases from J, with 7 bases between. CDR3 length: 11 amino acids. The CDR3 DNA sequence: TGCAGCGTTGAAGACAGGGGCGGCTACACCTTC. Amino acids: CSVEDRGGYTF.

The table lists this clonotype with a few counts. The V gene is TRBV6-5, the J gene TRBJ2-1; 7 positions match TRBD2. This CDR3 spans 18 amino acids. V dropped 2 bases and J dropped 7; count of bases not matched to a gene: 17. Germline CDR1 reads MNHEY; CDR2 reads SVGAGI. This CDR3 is CASSYRMGGFGRANEQFF. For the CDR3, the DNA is TGTGCCAGCAGTTACCGTATGGGGGGGTTTGGCAGGGCGAATGAGCAGTTCTTC.

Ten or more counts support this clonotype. The CDR3: CASNLDGKAFF. The CDR3 DNA sequence: TGCGCCAGCAACCTAGACGGGAAAGCTTTCTTT. The chain links TRBV5-1 to TRBJ1-1, with D unresolved. In germline, CDR1 is SGHRS, CDR2 YFSETQ. The V and J ends lost 6 bases and 9 bases respectively, with 12 bases between them. CDR3 length: 11 amino acids.

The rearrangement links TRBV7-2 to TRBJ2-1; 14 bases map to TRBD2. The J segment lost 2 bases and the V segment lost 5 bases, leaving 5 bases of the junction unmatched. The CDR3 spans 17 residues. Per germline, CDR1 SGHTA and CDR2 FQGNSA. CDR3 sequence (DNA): TGTGCCAGCAGCCAGGGACTAGCGGGAGCAGCCTACAATGAGCAGTTCTTC. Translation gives CASSQGLAGAAYNEQFF.

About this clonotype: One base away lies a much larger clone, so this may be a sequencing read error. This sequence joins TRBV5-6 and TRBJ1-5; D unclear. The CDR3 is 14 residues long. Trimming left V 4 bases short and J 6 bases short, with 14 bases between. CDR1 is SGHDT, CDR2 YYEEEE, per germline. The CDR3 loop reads CASSSPPGGQPQHF. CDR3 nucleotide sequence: TGTGCCAGCAGCAGCCCCCCGGGCGGTCAGCCCCAGCATTTT.

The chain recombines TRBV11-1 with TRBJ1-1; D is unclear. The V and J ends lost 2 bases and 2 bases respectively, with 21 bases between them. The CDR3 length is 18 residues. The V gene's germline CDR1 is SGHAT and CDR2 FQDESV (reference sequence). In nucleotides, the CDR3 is TGTGCCAGCAGCTTAAACGCGGTCGGGCTGCACTTAAACACTGAAGCTTTCTTT. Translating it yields CASSLNAVGLHLNTEAFF.

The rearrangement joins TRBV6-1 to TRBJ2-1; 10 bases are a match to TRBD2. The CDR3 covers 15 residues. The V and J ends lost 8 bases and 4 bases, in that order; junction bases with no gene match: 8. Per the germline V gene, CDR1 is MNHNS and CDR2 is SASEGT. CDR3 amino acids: CASEPGTSAYNEQFF. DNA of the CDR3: TGTGCCAGCGAACCTGGGACTAGCGCATACAATGAGCAGTTCTTC.

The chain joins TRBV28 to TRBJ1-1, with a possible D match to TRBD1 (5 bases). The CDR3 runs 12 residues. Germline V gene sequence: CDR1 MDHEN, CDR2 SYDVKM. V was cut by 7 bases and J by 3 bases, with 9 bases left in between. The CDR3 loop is CASIRGDTEAFF. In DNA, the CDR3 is TGTGCCAGCATCCGGGGGGACACTGAAGCTTTCTTT. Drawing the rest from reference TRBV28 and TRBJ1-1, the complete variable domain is DVKVTQSSRYLVKRTGEKVFLECVQDMDHENMFWYRQDPGLGLRLIYFSYDVKMKEKGDIPEGYSVSREKKERFSLILESASTNQTSMYLCASIRGDTEAFFGQGTRLTVV.

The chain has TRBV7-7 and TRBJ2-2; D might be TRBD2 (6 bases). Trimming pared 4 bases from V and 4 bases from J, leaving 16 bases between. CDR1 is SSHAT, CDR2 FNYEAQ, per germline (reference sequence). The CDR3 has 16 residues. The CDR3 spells CASSSAGTVGTGELFF. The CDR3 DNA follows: TGTGCCAGCAGCTCCGCGGGGACGGTGGGCACCGGGGAGCTGTTTTTT.

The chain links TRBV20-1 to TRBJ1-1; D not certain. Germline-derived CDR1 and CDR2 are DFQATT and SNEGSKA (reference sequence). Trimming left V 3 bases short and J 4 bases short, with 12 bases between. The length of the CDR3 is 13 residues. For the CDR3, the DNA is TGCAGTGCTAGTGGGAGGTGGAGCACTGAAGCTTTCTTT. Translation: CSASGRWSTEAFF.